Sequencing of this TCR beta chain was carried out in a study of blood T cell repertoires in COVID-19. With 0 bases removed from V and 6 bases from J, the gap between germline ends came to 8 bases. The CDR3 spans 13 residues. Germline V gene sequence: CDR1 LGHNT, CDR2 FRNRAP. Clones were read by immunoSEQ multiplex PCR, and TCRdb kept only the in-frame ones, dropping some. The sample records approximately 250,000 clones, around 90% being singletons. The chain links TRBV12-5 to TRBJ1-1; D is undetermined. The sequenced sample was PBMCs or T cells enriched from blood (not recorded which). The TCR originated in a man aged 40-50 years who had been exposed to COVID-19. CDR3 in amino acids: CASGLVRGAEAFF. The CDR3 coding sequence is TGTGCTAGTGGTTTGGTACGAGGAGCTGAAGCTTTCTTT.